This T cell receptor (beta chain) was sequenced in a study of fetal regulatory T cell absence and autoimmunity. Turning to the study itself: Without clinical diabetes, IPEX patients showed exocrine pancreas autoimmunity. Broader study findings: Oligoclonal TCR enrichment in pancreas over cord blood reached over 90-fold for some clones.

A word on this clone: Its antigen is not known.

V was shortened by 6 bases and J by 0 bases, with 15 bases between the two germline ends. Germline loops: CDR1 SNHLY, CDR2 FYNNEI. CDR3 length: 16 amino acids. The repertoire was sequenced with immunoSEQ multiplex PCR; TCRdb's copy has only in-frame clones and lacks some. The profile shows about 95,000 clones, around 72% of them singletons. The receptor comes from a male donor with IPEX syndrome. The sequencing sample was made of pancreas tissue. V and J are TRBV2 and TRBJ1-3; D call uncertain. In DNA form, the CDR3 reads TGTGCCAGCAGCCTATCCGGCTGGGCCTCTGGAAACACCATATATTTT. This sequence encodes CASSLSGWASGNTIYF. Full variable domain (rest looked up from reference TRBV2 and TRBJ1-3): EPEVTQTPSHQVTQMGQEVILRCVPISNHLYFYWYRQILGQKVEFLVSFYNNEISEKSEIFDDQFSVERPDGSNFTLKIRSTKLEDSAMYFCASSLSGWASGNTIYFGEGSWLTVV.